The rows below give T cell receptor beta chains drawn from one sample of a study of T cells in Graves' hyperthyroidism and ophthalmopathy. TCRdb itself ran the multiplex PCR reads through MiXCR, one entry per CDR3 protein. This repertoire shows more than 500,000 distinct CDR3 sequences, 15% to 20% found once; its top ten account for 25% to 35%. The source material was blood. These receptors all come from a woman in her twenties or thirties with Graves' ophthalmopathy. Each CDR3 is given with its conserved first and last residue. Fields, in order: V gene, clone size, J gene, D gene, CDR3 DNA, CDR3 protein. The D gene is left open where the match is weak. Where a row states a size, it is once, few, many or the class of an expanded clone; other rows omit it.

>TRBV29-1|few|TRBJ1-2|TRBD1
TGCAGCGCCCTACAGGGGGCGCAGAACTATGGCTACACCTTC
CSALQGAQNYGYTF
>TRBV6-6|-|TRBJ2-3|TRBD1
TGTGCCAGCAGTTACTCTCCGGGACAGGGTGTAGCAGATACGCAGTATTTT
CASSYSPGQGVADTQYF
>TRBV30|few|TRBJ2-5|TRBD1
TGTGCCTGGAGTCGGACAGGGATAGAGACCCAGTACTTC
CAWSRTGIETQYF
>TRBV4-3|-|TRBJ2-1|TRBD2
TGCGCCAGCAGCCAGAGCACTAGCGGGAGGACCAATTTTAATGAGCAGTTCTTC
CASSQSTSGRTNFNEQFF
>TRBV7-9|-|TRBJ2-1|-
TGTGCCAGCAGCTTAGCGGGGCCCTTGGATGAGCAGTTCTTC
CASSLAGPLDEQFF
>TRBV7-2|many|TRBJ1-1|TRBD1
TGTGCCAGCAGCCCTCCCAGGGGGTGGGACACTGAAGCTTTCTTT
CASSPPRGWDTEAFF
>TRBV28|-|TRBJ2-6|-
TGTGCCAGCAGTTTTGGGGGGACTGGGGCCAACGTCCTGACTTTC
CASSFGGTGANVLTF
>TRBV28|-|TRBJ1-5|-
TGTGCCAGCAGTTTAACAAGGGAGCCCCAGCATTTT
CASSLTREPQHF
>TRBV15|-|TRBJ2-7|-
TGTGTCACCAGCAACCGGGATAGCTCCTACGAGCAGTACTTC
CVTSNRDSSYEQYF
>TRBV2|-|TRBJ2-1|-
TGTGCCAGCAGTGAGGTAGAGGATTCCTCCTACAATGAGCAGTTCTTC
CASSEVEDSSYNEQFF
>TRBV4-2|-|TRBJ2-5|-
TGTGCCAGCAGCCAACAGGGTCCACAAGAGACCCAGTACTTC
CASSQQGPQETQYF
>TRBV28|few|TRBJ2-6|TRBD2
TGTGCCAGCAGTTCACCACGGGGGGGGGCTGGGGCCAACGTCCTGACTTTC
CASSSPRGGAGANVLTF
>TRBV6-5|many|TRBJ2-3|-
TGTGCCAGCAGTTACTCAGCGGGCGAGGGCACAGATACGCAGTATTTT
CASSYSAGEGTDTQYF
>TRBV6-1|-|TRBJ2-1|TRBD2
TGTGCCAGCACTGTAGCGGGAGGGACTTTCGATGAGCAGTTCTTC
CASTVAGGTFDEQFF
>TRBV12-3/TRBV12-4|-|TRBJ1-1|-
TGTGCCAGCAGTTTAGTCAAGAACACTGAAGCTTTCTTT
CASSLVKNTEAFF